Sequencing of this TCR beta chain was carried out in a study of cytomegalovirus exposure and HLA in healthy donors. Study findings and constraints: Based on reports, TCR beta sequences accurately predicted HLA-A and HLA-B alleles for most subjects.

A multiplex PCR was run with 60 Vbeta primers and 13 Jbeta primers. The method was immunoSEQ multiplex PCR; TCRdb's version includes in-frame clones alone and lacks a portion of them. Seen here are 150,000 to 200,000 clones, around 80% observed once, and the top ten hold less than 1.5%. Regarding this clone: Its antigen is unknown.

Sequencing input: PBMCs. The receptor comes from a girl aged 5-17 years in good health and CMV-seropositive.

The CDR3 bases are TGTGCCAGCAATCTAAGGAGAGGCGCCTACGAGCAGTACTTC. It codes for CASNLRRGAYEQYF. The rearrangement uses TRBV28 and TRBJ2-7; D gene ambiguous. V lost 7 bases and J 2 bases, leaving 15 bases between the germline ends. The germline V gene has CDR1 MDHEN and CDR2 SYDVKM. This CDR3 contains 14 residues.